This T cell receptor (beta chain) was documented in a study of CD8 T cells in Susac syndrome. Study-level findings and limits: Susac CD8+ cells expanded clonally the most in TEMRA cells and in active patients.

The authors reverse transcribed roughly 0.5 to 1 ug RNA with random hexamers. TCR beta CDR3 was amplified by immunoSEQ multiplex PCR. This amplification extended across 54 Vbeta and 13 Jbeta segments. TCRdb recomputed calls from the immunoSEQ multiplex PCR reads with MiXCR, one row per CDR3 protein. The table has some 58,000 distinct CDR3 sequences, 85% to 95% seen once. About this clonotype: Its specificity is not known.

This CDR3 contains 14 residues. The V gene's germline CDR1 is MNHEY and CDR2 SVGAGI. Losses at the gene ends were 0 bases for V and 5 bases for J; bases not matched to a gene: 1. Fulfillment of recently defined diagnostic criteria for definite or probable disease was shown by the patients with Susac syndrome. TEMRA cells were enriched by FACS, and CD4+ and CD8+ T cells were negatively isolated. J is TRBJ2-7 and V is TRBV6-5; 10 bases agree with TRBD1. The sequenced sample was CD8+ T cells from PBMCs. This TCR was sampled from a human donor with Susac syndrome. The CDR3 protein is CASSYSGTGDEQYF. CDR3 sequence (DNA): TGTGCCAGCAGTTACTCGGGGACAGGGGACGAGCAGTACTTC.